The source of this T cell receptor (beta chain) is a study of post-analysis software for immune sequencing data (dated by TCRdb to the mid-2010s). Regarding the study in general: The recorded disease courses included relapsing-remitting, secondary progressive and progressive-relapsing multiple sclerosis, and some patients had no subtype annotation. A subset of samples was prepared in parallel using single-end sample barcoding, then pooled and co-amplified after Illumina adapter ligation. The patient repertoires were compared against some twelve previously published healthy control repertoires obtained from donors aged 6 to 25 years. What the research found in general, with its limitations: Four or five TRBV segments, including TRBV5-6, TRBV5-1 and TRBV20-1, were significantly more frequent in patients than controls. Direct clustering with F measure showed strong co-clustering of samples prepared in the same batch, prompting a batch-effect correction. Significantly lower normalized Chao1 diversity was found in multiple sclerosis patients than in controls, suggesting substantial peripheral T-cell clonal expansion. The multiple sclerosis patient group was slightly younger than the control group.

From its cysteine to its phenylalanine, the CDR3 spans 18 amino acids. The retained sequence is limited to the CDR3, 54 bases, with the frame set at the first base. Taken from the germline V gene, the CDR1 and CDR2 loops are MGHRA and YSYEKL. Relative to germline, V is missing 1 base and J is missing 4 bases, with 14 bases of the junction outside any gene match. TCR beta repertoires were profiled from peripheral blood of approximately 13 young patients with multiple sclerosis to demonstrate the VDJtools post-analysis software. The multiple sclerosis patients were children and adolescents between roughly 6 and 17 years of age. To note about this clonotype: It lacks a known antigen. No base quality values were provided; no much bigger clone lies one nucleotide off.

Preparation of the library involved PCR. The listed sequencing device is Illumina HiSeq 2500. To reduce PCR and sequencing biases, unique molecular identifiers were incorporated into the TCR beta cDNA libraries. Per 1 to 10 million input T cells, some 500,000 cDNA molecules were obtained, such that each molecule approximated one T cell. The same protocol used for the earlier healthy control dataset was applied to prepare and sequence the patient libraries. Within a given batch, samples were prepared together, multiplexed and sequenced on the same HiSeq lane. Turning to the authors' computational methods: MIGEC was used to process the raw barcoded reads, and molecular identifier groups with only a single read were discarded before consensus assembly and CDR3 extraction. VDJtools was used for post-analysis of the clonotype tables, and diversity was normalized by down-sampling every dataset to the size of the smallest sample. In repertoire overlap clustering, CDR3 amino acid sequences, but not nucleotide sequences, were matched to correct batch-related cross-sample contamination. TCRdb trimmed public reads at Q25 via fastp, called clones via MiXCR and kept in-frame beta chains. Each CDR3 protein appears once, grouped with its most common genes and DNA. TCRdb, not the authors, supplied the V and J calls. The sample table lists over 150,000 distinct CDR3 sequences, around 30% of them with a count of one. The ten most abundant clones make up approximately 1.4% of the sample.

The chain is assembled from TRBV4-1 and TRBJ2-3, and 7 bases in between align with TRBD2. Material: blood. The TCR was taken from a girl aged 5 to 17 with multiple sclerosis. The DNA sequence is TGCGCCAGCAGCCAAGCGCTTGGGGCGGGAGTCACCCCAGATACGCAGTATTTT. It translates as CASSQALGAGVTPDTQYF.